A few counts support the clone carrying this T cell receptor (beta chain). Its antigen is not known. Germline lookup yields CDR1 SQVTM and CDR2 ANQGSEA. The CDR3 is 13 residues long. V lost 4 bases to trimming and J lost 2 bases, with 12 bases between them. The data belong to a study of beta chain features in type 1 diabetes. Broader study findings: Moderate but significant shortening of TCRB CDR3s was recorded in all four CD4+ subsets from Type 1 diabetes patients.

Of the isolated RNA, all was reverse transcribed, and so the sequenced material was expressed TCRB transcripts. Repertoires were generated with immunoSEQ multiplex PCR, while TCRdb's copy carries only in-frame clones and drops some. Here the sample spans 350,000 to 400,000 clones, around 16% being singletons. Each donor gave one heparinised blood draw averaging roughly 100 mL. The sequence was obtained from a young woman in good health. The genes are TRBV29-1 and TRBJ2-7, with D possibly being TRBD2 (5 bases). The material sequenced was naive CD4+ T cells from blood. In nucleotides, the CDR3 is TGCAGCGTTGGCGGCGGGCCGACCTACGAGCAGTACTTC. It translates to CSVGGGPTYEQYF.